Included here is one TCR beta chain sequence, with context. The antigen is unknown. This record belongs to a study of cytomegalovirus exposure and HLA in healthy donors. The CDR3 runs to 15 residues. Germline V gene lookup returns CDR1 MGHRA and CDR2 YSYEKL. After removal of 0 bases from V and 3 bases from J, the junction contained 5 bases not matched to a gene. In the PCR, 60 Vbeta and 13 Jbeta primers were used. Libraries were prepared by immunoSEQ multiplex PCR; TCRdb keeps only in-frame clonotypes and omits some of them. The data contain over 200,000 clones, approximately 90% of them seen just once; the ten biggest clones take up around 1%. Study-level points and caveats: The dataset shows that most TCR sequences were rare, while some public TCRs occurred in many donors. There were reportedly fewer N-insertions in an Asian-associated ancestry cluster than the roughly 680-donor mean, in a later analysis. An apparent linkage of common viral pathogens to several of the most significant clusters emerged in a later analysis.

The chain carries TRBV4-1 and TRBJ2-7, with 7 bases fitting TRBD2. The receptor's source is a woman between 18 and 29 years old in good health and CMV-seronegative. Sequencing used PBMCs. The CDR3 here is CASSQEWASGYEQYF. CDR3 DNA: TGCGCCAGCAGCCAAGAGTGGGCTAGCGGCTACGAGCAGTACTTC.